This T cell receptor (beta chain) was sequenced for a study of blood T cell repertoires in COVID-19 (TCRdb year 2020). Describing the broader study: Collaborator samples came from the United States, Italy and Spain and covered acute and convalescent phases of COVID-19. A freely available public database, intended as a resource for researchers studying the immune response to SARS-CoV-2, is where the repertoires were released. The dataset comprised deeply sampled blood TCRbeta repertoires from subjects exposed to, actively infected with, or recovered from COVID-19. Samples were obtained from the ongoing ImmuneRACE study (first 160 participants) and from 950 to 1,500 subjects provided by 6 global collaborators. Nearly every sample came with metadata listing a de-identified subject ID, COVID-19 status, age in years and sex. Where available, HLA class I and class II types were taken from metadata supplied by the sample provider and were not determined by assay-based typing. The prospective study material was composed of cDNA or gDNA derived from T cells, B-cell-depleted T cells, or PBMCs. Broad study findings and their caveats: The quantity of clinical and demographic metadata differed by source and by participant and was supplied without curation.

On this clone: It has no known antigen specificity. No base quality information exists; no much larger clone differs at one position.

According to the germline V gene, CDR1 reads SGHAT and CDR2 reads FQNNGV. Its CDR3 holds 14 amino acids, cysteine through phenylalanine. Only the CDR3 region is kept as DNA, spanning 42 bases read in frame from base 1. V lost 8 bases and J lost 1 base, and the count of bases not matched to a germline gene is 5. TCRbeta CDR3 regions were amplified from genomic DNA by means of the immunoSEQ Assay, a bias-controlled multiplex PCR. Processing in the source paper ran as follows. Within the assay, amplification of reference gene primers was used to estimate how many nucleated cells each sample contained. Sequence reads were collapsed and filtered to measure the absolute abundance of every unique TCRbeta CDR3 rearrangement. For each sample, productive Simpson clonality was calculated by taking the square root of Simpson's diversity index across productive rearrangements. The immuneACCESS repertoire file appears here via TCRdb, limited to in-frame rearrangements. These files lack a portion of the clones; in checked studies, under half of the deficit traces to unresolved V genes, and the cause of the others is not known. That table furnishes V, J and clone size, whereas the DNA furnished D and trimming. Across this sample there are 280,000 or so clones, with around 90% seen only once. The top ten clonotypes cover approximately 6% of the sample.

Enrolling through a virtual design, the prospective study's participants ranged in age from roughly 18 to 89 years and lived across roughly 24 United States geographic areas. To assign participants to cohorts, the prospective study relied on clinical history that participants themselves reported in a screening survey and a study questionnaire. ImmuneRACE Cohort 3 recovered participants were defined by two consecutive negative NP/OP PCR tests, healthcare professional clearance, or symptom resolution. In the prospective study, mobile phlebotomists collected whole blood, serum and a nasopharyngeal or oropharyngeal swab from each participant. Prospective study participants could optionally give additional blood draws and questionnaires over a 2-month period. Before DNA extraction, blood samples from the prospective study were shipped at room temperature or frozen.

The sequence joins TRBV11-2 to TRBJ2-5, with TRBD2 identical over 9 junction bases. The sequence came from a woman in her thirties or forties who had recovered from COVID-19. The sequenced material came from PBMCs or T cells enriched from blood (not recorded which). The encoded CDR3 is CASGEREVQETQYF. The DNA is as follows: TGTGCCAGCGGAGAGCGGGAGGTCCAAGAGACCCAGTACTTC. Here the CDR3 is joined to the reference TRBV11-2 and TRBJ2-5 genes, and the full variable domain is: EAGVAQSPRYKIIEKRQSVAFWCNPISGHATLYWYQQILGQGPKLLIQFQNNGVVDDSQLPKDRFSAERLKGVDSTLKIQPAKLEDSAVYLCASGEREVQETQYFGPGTRLLVL.